A selection of T cell receptor beta chains follows, all from one sample in a study of T cell repertoires in cytomegalovirus infection. One entry per CDR3 protein, called by TCRdb with MiXCR from the reads. The sample lists around 530,000 distinct CDR3 sequences, less than 30% seen once, with about 12% in the top ten. Input material: PBMCs. The receptors shown here come from a human donor in good health (CMV status not recorded). Some clones in this sample may be carry-over from other donors' samples. The CDR3 runs from the conserved cysteine through the conserved F or W. The order of the fields is J gene, clone size, V gene, D gene, CDR3 DNA, CDR3 protein. D genes are given only for firm matches. Clone size is given for some rows only: seen once, a few or many times, or a class if the clone is expanded.

J gene: TRBJ2-1; clone size: .; V gene: TRBV27; D gene: TRBD2; CDR3 DNA: TGTGCCAGCAGTTTTGAACTAGCGGGCAGGGATGAGCAGTTCTTC; CDR3 protein: CASSFELAGRDEQFF
J gene: TRBJ2-7; clone size: many; V gene: TRBV7-8; D gene: .; CDR3 DNA: TGTGCCAGCAGCTTGGGTACCCCCTACGAGCAGTACTTC; CDR3 protein: CASSLGTPYEQYF
J gene: TRBJ2-1; clone size: .; V gene: TRBV29-1; D gene: .; CDR3 DNA: TGCAGCGTTGAACCCACTCCACGGGGTTCCAATGAGCAGTTCTTC; CDR3 protein: CSVEPTPRGSNEQFF
J gene: TRBJ2-7; clone size: few; V gene: TRBV19; D gene: TRBD1; CDR3 DNA: TGTGCCAGTAGAATGGGCGGGACAGGGACCGAGCAGTACTTC; CDR3 protein: CASRMGGTGTEQYF
J gene: TRBJ1-1; clone size: few; V gene: TRBV6-5; D gene: .; CDR3 DNA: TGTGCCAGCACCCAAGGGGGAGTACGAACTGAAGCTTTCTTT; CDR3 protein: CASTQGGVRTEAFF
J gene: TRBJ1-2; clone size: few; V gene: TRBV7-9; D gene: .; CDR3 DNA: TGTGCCAGCAGCCCAGGGGAAGTTCGGGATGGCTACACCTTC; CDR3 protein: CASSPGEVRDGYTF
J gene: TRBJ2-1; clone size: .; V gene: TRBV6-4; D gene: .; CDR3 DNA: TGTGCCAGCAGTGACTCCCTCCGGTTTCCGAATGAGCAGTTCTTC; CDR3 protein: CASSDSLRFPNEQFF
J gene: TRBJ1-2; clone size: many; V gene: TRBV7-8; D gene: .; CDR3 DNA: TGTGCCAGCAGCCGAGGCACGCCGGGCCGCCATGGCTACACCTTC; CDR3 protein: CASSRGTPGRHGYTF
J gene: TRBJ1-1; clone size: many; V gene: TRBV7-2; D gene: .; CDR3 DNA: TGTGCCAGCAGCTCAGAGGGGTCGGGTGGGGGCACTGAAGCTTTCTTT; CDR3 protein: CASSSEGSGGGTEAFF
J gene: TRBJ2-7; clone size: many; V gene: TRBV7-9; D gene: .; CDR3 DNA: TGTGCCAGCAGCTTAGACGTTTGGAAGTACTTC; CDR3 protein: CASSLDVWKYF
J gene: TRBJ2-1; clone size: many; V gene: TRBV11-3; D gene: .; CDR3 DNA: TGTGCCAGCAGCCCAAGAGGGGTCCGCGGAGACAATGAGCAGTTCTTC; CDR3 protein: CASSPRGVRGDNEQFF
J gene: TRBJ2-1; clone size: .; V gene: TRBV15; D gene: .; CDR3 DNA: TGTGCCACCAGCAGGATTTCCGGGACTGGCTCCTACAATGAGCAGTTCTTC; CDR3 protein: CATSRISGTGSYNEQFF
J gene: TRBJ1-5; clone size: .; V gene: TRBV19; D gene: .; CDR3 DNA: TGTGCCAGTAGTATGACAGACAATCAGCCCCAGCATTTT; CDR3 protein: CASSMTDNQPQHF
J gene: TRBJ2-1; clone size: .; V gene: TRBV7-8; D gene: .; CDR3 DNA: TGTGCCAGCAGTACGGCGGGATCTTCCTACAATGAGCAGTTCTTC; CDR3 protein: CASSTAGSSYNEQFF
J gene: TRBJ1-2; clone size: .; V gene: TRBV27; D gene: .; CDR3 DNA: TGTGCCAGCAGTTTATCACATAGGGAAAATGGCTACACCTTC; CDR3 protein: CASSLSHRENGYTF
J gene: TRBJ1-6; clone size: many; V gene: TRBV12-3/TRBV12-4; D gene: .; CDR3 DNA: TGTGCCAGCAGTTTACGTGTTGATTCACCCCTCCACTTT; CDR3 protein: CASSLRVDSPLHF
J gene: TRBJ2-1; clone size: once; V gene: TRBV12-3/TRBV12-4; D gene: TRBD1; CDR3 DNA: TGTGCCAGCAGTTCCGACAGGGGGCGAAGGAATGAGCAGTTCTTC; CDR3 protein: CASSSDRGRRNEQFF
J gene: TRBJ2-2; clone size: .; V gene: TRBV19; D gene: TRBD2; CDR3 DNA: TGTGCCAGTAGCCGAGTCCTAGCGGGCACCGGGGAGCTGTTTTTT; CDR3 protein: CASSRVLAGTGELFF
J gene: TRBJ2-1; clone size: .; V gene: TRBV6-5; D gene: TRBD2; CDR3 DNA: TGTGCCAGCAGTCGACCCGTTGAACTAGCCCCGCCGGGAGGTGAGCAGTTCTTC; CDR3 protein: CASSRPVELAPPGGEQFF
J gene: TRBJ2-7; clone size: .; V gene: TRBV7-9; D gene: .; CDR3 DNA: TGTGCCAGCGCCCAATACGAGCAGTACTTC; CDR3 protein: CASAQYEQYF
J gene: TRBJ2-2; clone size: .; V gene: TRBV24-1; D gene: .; CDR3 DNA: TGTGCCACCAGTGACCACTTTACCGGGGAGCTGTTTTTT; CDR3 protein: CATSDHFTGELFF
J gene: TRBJ2-6; clone size: few; V gene: TRBV11-2; D gene: .; CDR3 DNA: TGTGCCAGCAGCTTAGGGGCAATTCTTCGGCCAGGGGCCAACGTCCTGACTTTC; CDR3 protein: CASSLGAILRPGANVLTF
J gene: TRBJ1-5; clone size: many; V gene: TRBV7-9; D gene: .; CDR3 DNA: TGTGCCAGCAGCTTAATAGGGCCCAATCAGCCCCAGCATTTT; CDR3 protein: CASSLIGPNQPQHF
J gene: TRBJ1-4; clone size: many; V gene: TRBV7-8; D gene: .; CDR3 DNA: TGTGCCAGCAGCTTAGTAGGGGGGCCGGGGGAAAAACTGTTTTTT; CDR3 protein: CASSLVGGPGEKLFF
J gene: TRBJ2-5; clone size: many; V gene: TRBV28; D gene: TRBD2; CDR3 DNA: TGTGCCAGCAGTTCGCCGGGACTAGCGGCTTACCAGTACTTC; CDR3 protein: CASSSPGLAAYQYF
J gene: TRBJ2-7; clone size: many; V gene: TRBV7-2; D gene: .; CDR3 DNA: TGTGCCAGCAAACAGGCCCGGAGCTCCTACGAGCAGTACTTC; CDR3 protein: CASKQARSSYEQYF
J gene: TRBJ1-1; clone size: .; V gene: TRBV6-2/TRBV6-3; D gene: .; CDR3 DNA: TGTGCCAGCAGACCGCCCTCAGACTTGAACACTGAAGCTTTCTTT; CDR3 protein: CASRPPSDLNTEAFF
J gene: TRBJ2-1; clone size: few; V gene: TRBV20-1; D gene: .; CDR3 DNA: TGCAGTGCTAGAGAGGGGGCACTGAGGACCACACTCGATGAGCAGTTCTTC; CDR3 protein: CSAREGALRTTLDEQFF
J gene: TRBJ2-5; clone size: .; V gene: TRBV7-8; D gene: .; CDR3 DNA: TGTGCCAACACCCTGGGGAGATTTCAAGAGACCCAGTACTTC; CDR3 protein: CANTLGRFQETQYF
J gene: TRBJ2-1; clone size: .; V gene: TRBV11-3; D gene: .; CDR3 DNA: TGTGCCAGCAGCTTAGGACCACTTTCCGATGAGCAGTTCTTC; CDR3 protein: CASSLGPLSDEQFF
J gene: TRBJ1-6; clone size: many; V gene: TRBV7-2; D gene: .; CDR3 DNA: TGTGCCAGCAGCTCCCAACAGGGTCGAGGATCACCCCTCCACTTT; CDR3 protein: CASSSQQGRGSPLHF
J gene: TRBJ2-2; clone size: few; V gene: TRBV12-3/TRBV12-4; D gene: .; CDR3 DNA: TGTGCCAGCAGTTTCGCGGGCCCGGGCCGAGGGAACACCGGGGAGCTGTTTTTT; CDR3 protein: CASSFAGPGRGNTGELFF